This T cell receptor (beta chain) emerged from a study of blood T cells in healthy people across ages. No fewer than 6.5 million PBMCs went into each sample. Then a second PCR, running roughly 7 to 11 cycles, was carried out with a sample-barcoded 5' primer and a J-beta primer mix. TCRdb processed the 5' RACE reads anew with MiXCR; each CDR3 protein has one entry. The table has around 1,000,000 distinct CDR3 sequences, less than 45% seen once. This clonotype has a count of ten or more. Trimming shortened V by 1 base and J by 6 bases, and 13 bases separated the two germline ends. The CDR3 covers 14 residues. The germline CDR1 and CDR2 sequences are DFQATT and SNEGSKA (reference sequence).

The rearrangement links TRBV20-1 to TRBJ2-1; tentative D call: TRBD2 (6 bases). The sequenced sample was blood. This receptor was taken from a man aged 18-30 years in good health. CDR3: CSARAGTGGNEQFF. CDR3 DNA: TGCAGTGCTAGAGCCGGGACCGGGGGCAATGAGCAGTTCTTC.